The subject of this entry is one T cell receptor beta chain. The antigen is unknown. The data are from a study of cytomegalovirus exposure and HLA in healthy donors. TCRdb keeps only in-frame clones here, not all; method: immunoSEQ multiplex PCR. The repertoire holds some 140,000 clones, roughly nine tenths seen once, with roughly 3% in the top ten. Study outcomes and limitations: Most TCR sequences were rare, but some public TCRs occurred in many donors. Reports showed the classifier diagnosing cytomegalovirus status with high specificity and sensitivity.

The ends lost 7 bases at V and 2 bases at J; junction bases unmatched: 8. From germline, CDR1 is MDHEN and CDR2 SYDVKM. This CDR3 has 14 residues. The chain employs TRBV28 and TRBJ2-7; TRBD1 agrees at 7 bases. The TCR comes from a man aged 18 to 35 in good health and CMV-seronegative. What was sequenced was PBMCs. The chain's CDR3 is CASIEQGRPYEQYF. In DNA form, the CDR3 reads TGTGCCAGCATCGAACAGGGGCGACCCTACGAGCAGTACTTC.